A selection of T cell receptor beta chains follows, all from one sample in a study of shared clonotypes between healthy human individuals. The protocol was immunoSEQ multiplex PCR, while the TCRdb copy is restricted to in-frame clones and leaves out a portion. The sample lists around 2.1 million clones, under 95% occurring once. The specimen was naive CD8+ T cells from PBMCs. Receptor source: a man between 18 and 35 years old in good health. Some clones in this sample may be carry-over from other donors' samples. Each CDR3 is given with its conserved first and last residue. Each record gives: V gene, D gene, clone size, CDR3 protein. D genes are given only for firm matches. The size entry is marked missing in some rows and otherwise reads once, few, many or a size class.

TRBV6-5	-	-	CASSYRNRVETQYF
TRBV6-1	TRBD2	-	CASSEAAGWGADTQYF
TRBV11-2	-	-	CASTHPLGPTYNEQFF
TRBV9	-	-	CASSRLGWDDEQFF
TRBV9	TRBD1	-	CASSPDRGQQYF
TRBV6-6	-	-	CASSTRDFPLNEQFF
TRBV28	TRBD1	-	CASSLRDRGLWETQYF
TRBV5-1	TRBD2	-	CASSLVVAGDRDEQFF
TRBV19	TRBD1	-	CASSPDRGTEGGNQPQHF
TRBV10-3	TRBD2	-	CAISEQTGGRERWDEQFF
TRBV19	TRBD2	-	CASHPGLPYNEQFF
TRBV19	-	-	CASSQGMLYEQYF
TRBV28	-	once	CASSSIGTGTINFYEQYF
TRBV19	TRBD2	-	CASKRTSGRAEETQYF
TRBV7-9	TRBD1	-	CASSSSDRSSYEQYF
TRBV5-1	-	-	CASSARSSEQYF
TRBV6-5	-	-	CASSNTGHQPQHF
TRBV28	-	-	CASSLGTGPPQHF
TRBV7-2	-	-	CASSFLSYEQYF
TRBV9	TRBD2	-	CASSVGSGRLYNEQFF
TRBV2	-	-	CASSDGRLIPNYGYTF
TRBV7-9	-	-	CASSLFSTRGYTF
TRBV7-9	-	-	CASSSGGLFYGYTF
TRBV7-9	-	-	CASSPTGFFRETQYF
TRBV28	-	-	CASRWRYSNQPQHF
TRBV28	-	-	CASSTPGRGYTF
TRBV6-5	-	few	CASSPIYSNTEAFF
TRBV10-3	-	once	CATREGAGTQETQYF
TRBV27	TRBD1	-	CASAPDRGGGAEQFF
TRBV5-6	TRBD2	once	CASSPAGVTVGELFF
TRBV28	-	-	CASSPPGTPDTEAFF
TRBV14	-	-	CASSQERQGFGYTF
TRBV19	TRBD1	-	CASSMTGLTNNEQFF
TRBV27	-	-	CASSSGQTYTDTQYF
TRBV9	-	-	CASSVWGDPGTDYGYTF